What follows are 9 T cell receptor beta chains derived from one specimen sequenced in a study of T-cell memory formation after mild COVID-19. TCRdb reprocessed the 5' RACE reads with MiXCR, giving one entry per CDR3 protein. The table records 110,000 or so distinct CDR3 sequences, approximately 22% of them present only once. Material for sequencing was PBMCs or a T cell subset sorted from them (not recorded which). The receptors were sampled from a man aged 18 to 30 who had mild COVID-19 (a few samples of this study predate the infection). Cell type and time point are not known.

This clonotype was seen more than once but under ten times. The chain joins TRBV6-5 to TRBJ2-5; 8 bases line up with TRBD2. Germline CDR1 reads MNHEY; CDR2 reads SVGAGI. The V segment lost 2 bases and the J segment 1 base; nucleotides outside the gene matches: 3. The CDR3 extends over 15 amino acids. This CDR3 is CASSYQGLGQETQYF. Here the CDR3 DNA reads TGTGCCAGCAGTTACCAGGGACTAGGCCAAGAGACCCAGTACTTC.

This clonotype showed up just a few times. This chain links TRBV7-9 with TRBJ2-1; D is uncertain. V lost 3 bases and J lost 9, with 9 bases in between. Looked up from germline, CDR1 is SEHNR and CDR2 is FQNEAQ (reference sequence). The CDR3 is made up of 12 amino acids. The CDR3 region has the DNA TGTGCCAGCAGCTTCGGGCCCCTTGAGCAGTTCTTC. Its protein product is CASSFGPLEQFF.

This clonotype was observed many times. This chain links TRBV7-2 with TRBJ2-3, with 8 bases lining up with TRBD1. J gave up 2 bases and V 5 bases, and 9 bases lay outside the gene matches. Germline V CDR1 and CDR2: SGHTA, FQGNSA. The CDR3 totals 16 residues. The CDR3 is CASSLRVRGPTDTQYF. CDR3 sequence (DNA): TGTGCCAGCAGCCTCCGGGTCAGGGGGCCCACAGATACGCAGTATTTT.

The genes are TRBV7-2 and TRBJ1-1; D is perhaps TRBD1 (6 bases). Trimming left V 5 bases short and J 11 bases short, with 18 bases between. The CDR3 is 13 amino acids. CDR1 SGHTA and CDR2 FQGNSA come from the germline V gene. As DNA, the CDR3 is TGTGCCAGCAGCCTCACCTGGGGGGCTGTGGCTTTCTTT. Protein sequence: CASSLTWGAVAFF.

The rearrangement uses TRBV2 and TRBJ2-2, with 8 bases fitting TRBD2. The J segment lost 0 bases and the V segment lost 6 bases, leaving 12 bases of the junction unmatched. The germline gives CDR1 SNHLY, CDR2 FYNNEI. CDR3 length: 18 residues. The DNA for the CDR3 is TGTGCCAGCAGCACGACGGGTACTAGCGGTCCGAACACCGGGGAGCTGTTTTTT. Translated: CASSTTGTSGPNTGELFF.

The rearrangement joins TRBV27 to TRBJ1-1; tentative D call: TRBD1 (5 bases). Per germline, CDR1 MNHEY and CDR2 SMNVEV (reference sequence). V gave up 3 bases and J gave up 5 bases, with 13 bases separating them. The length of the CDR3 is 14 residues. CDR3 coding DNA: TGTGCCAGCAGTTTGGCAGGGACGGGAACTGAAGCTTTCTTT. Amino acid sequence: CASSLAGTGTEAFF.

This clonotype has a handful of counts. The CDR3 sequence: CASSLARGTDKWQFF. The DNA of the CDR3 is TGTGCCAGCAGCTTAGCGCGGGGGACCGACAAATGGCAGTTCTTC. The chain links TRBV7-9 to TRBJ2-1; 7 bases map to TRBD2. The J segment lost 12 bases and the V segment lost 0 bases, leaving 11 bases of the junction unmatched. The CDR3 is made up of 15 amino acids. Looked up from germline, CDR1 is SEHNR and CDR2 is FQNEAQ (reference sequence).

The chain couples TRBV9 to TRBJ1-2; D is uncertain. V was trimmed by 1 base and J by 4 bases, leaving 23 bases between them. The CDR3 totals 18 residues. Germline CDR1 is SGDLS and CDR2 is YYNGEE. The CDR3 is CASSVQGQIGYSAYGYTF. The CDR3 DNA sequence: TGTGCCAGCAGCGTACAAGGCCAGATTGGGTATTCGGCCTATGGCTACACCTTC.

This clonotype has a handful of counts. The chain couples TRBV7-9 to TRBJ2-7, with D unclear. The germline V and J ends were trimmed by 1 base and 0 bases, with 7 bases remaining between them. Germline V CDR1 and CDR2: SEHNR, FQNEAQ (reference sequence). The CDR3 length is 14 residues. The CDR3: CASSLVGDSYEQYF. CDR3 in DNA: TGTGCCAGCAGCTTAGTCGGTGACTCCTACGAGCAGTACTTC.